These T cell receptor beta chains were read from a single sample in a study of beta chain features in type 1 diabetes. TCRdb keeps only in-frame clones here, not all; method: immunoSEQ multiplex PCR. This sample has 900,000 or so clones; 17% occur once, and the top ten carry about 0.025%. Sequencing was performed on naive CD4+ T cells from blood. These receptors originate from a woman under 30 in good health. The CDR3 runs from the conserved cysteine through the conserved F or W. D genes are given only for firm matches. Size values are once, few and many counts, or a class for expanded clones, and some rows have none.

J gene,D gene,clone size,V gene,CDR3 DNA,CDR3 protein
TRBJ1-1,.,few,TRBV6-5,TGTGCCAGCAGTTTCCTCAGTCCCCTCTCTGACACTGAAGCTTTCTTT,CASSFLSPLSDTEAFF
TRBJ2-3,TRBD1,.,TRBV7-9,TGTGCCAGCAGCTTCGAACAGGGGGAGCAGTATTTT,CASSFEQGEQYF
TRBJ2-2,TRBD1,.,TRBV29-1,TGCAGCGTTGCCAAGACAGGGTTCACCGGGGAGCTGTTTTTT,CSVAKTGFTGELFF
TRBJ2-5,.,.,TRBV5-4,TGTGCCAGCAGCCTCGGGACAAAGCAAGAGACCCAGTACTTC,CASSLGTKQETQYF
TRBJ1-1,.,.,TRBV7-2,TGTGCCAGCAGCTTACAGAGCATGAACACTGAAGCTTTCTTT,CASSLQSMNTEAFF
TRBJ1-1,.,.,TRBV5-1,TGCGCCAGCAGCTTGGACGGGCGGTTGGGCACTGAAGCTTTCTTT,CASSLDGRLGTEAFF
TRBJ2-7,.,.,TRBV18,TGTGCCAGCTCACCACTCGCGGGAAACTACGAGCAGTACTTC,CASSPLAGNYEQYF
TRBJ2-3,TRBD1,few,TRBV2,TGTGCCAGCAGGAGACGACAGGGGGGCCGCACAGATACGCAGTATTTT,CASRRRQGGRTDTQYF
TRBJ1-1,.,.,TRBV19,TGTGCCAGTAGTATCCGTCAGTCAAACACTGAAGCTTTCTTT,CASSIRQSNTEAFF
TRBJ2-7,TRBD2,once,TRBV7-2,TGTGCCAGCAGACTGGGACTAGCGGGATTCTACGAGCAGTACTTC,CASRLGLAGFYEQYF
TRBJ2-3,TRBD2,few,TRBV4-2,TGTGCCAGCAGCCAAAATCCTAGCGGTAGCACAGATACGCAGTATTTT,CASSQNPSGSTDTQYF
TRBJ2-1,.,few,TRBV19,TGTGCCAGTAGTATAGGAGAGAGGGAGTTCTTC,CASSIGEREFF
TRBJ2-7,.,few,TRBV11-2,TGTGCCAGCAGCTGGGACCGTGTACCCTACGAGCAGTACTTC,CASSWDRVPYEQYF
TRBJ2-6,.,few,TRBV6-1,TGTGCCAGCAGTGTAGGGACATCTGGGGCCAACGTCCTGACTTTC,CASSVGTSGANVLTF
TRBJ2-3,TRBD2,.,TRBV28,TGTGCCAGCAGCCTTAGCGGGAGGTCCCCACAGCGGTATTTT,CASSLSGRSPQRYF
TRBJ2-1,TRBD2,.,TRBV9,TGTGCCAGCAGCTCCGGACTAGCGGCCTACAATGAGCAGTTCTTC,CASSSGLAAYNEQFF
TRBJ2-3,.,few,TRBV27,TGTGCCAGCAGTCGACCCGGATCGGATACGCAGTATTTT,CASSRPGSDTQYF
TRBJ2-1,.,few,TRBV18,TGTGCCAGCTCACTTACCGGGACTTCCAATGAGCAGTTCTTC,CASSLTGTSNEQFF
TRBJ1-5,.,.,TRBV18,TGTGCCAGCTCACCAGGCGGAGGGTTTCAGCCCCAGCATTTT,CASSPGGGFQPQHF
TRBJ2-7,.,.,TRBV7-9,TGTGCCAGCAGCTTAGTTCCTGGCTCCTACGAGCAGTACTTC,CASSLVPGSYEQYF
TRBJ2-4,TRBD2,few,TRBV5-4,TGTGCCAGCAGCTTGGGGCAGGGAGGGATCCAAAACATTCAGTACTTC,CASSLGQGGIQNIQYF
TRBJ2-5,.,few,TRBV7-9,TGTGCCAGCAGCGCCCGGGACCCCCAGTACTTC,CASSARDPQYF
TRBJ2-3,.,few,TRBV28,TGTGCCAGCAGTTTGGATACGAAAATCACAGATACGCAGTATTTT,CASSLDTKITDTQYF
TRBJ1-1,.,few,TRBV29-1,TGCAGCGTTGCTGGGTCTATTAAAACGAACACTGAAGCTTTCTTT,CSVAGSIKTNTEAFF
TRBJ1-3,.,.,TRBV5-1,TGCGCCAGCAGCTTGGGCAGTAGCTCTGGAAACACCATATATTTT,CASSLGSSSGNTIYF
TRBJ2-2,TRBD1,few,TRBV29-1,TGCAGCGTTGTCGGGTCGAGGGACAGGGGGCCCGGGGAGCTGTTTTTT,CSVVGSRDRGPGELFF
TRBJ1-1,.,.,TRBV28,TGTGCCAGCAGCGAACGGGGCACTGAAGCTTTCTTT,CASSERGTEAFF
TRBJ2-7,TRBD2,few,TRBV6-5,TGTGCCAGCCAAATAGCGGGAAGATTGTCCTACGAGCAGTACTTC,CASQIAGRLSYEQYF
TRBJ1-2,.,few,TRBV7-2,TGTGCCAGCAGCTTAGACGGAAGGATCCTAGGCTACACCTTC,CASSLDGRILGYTF
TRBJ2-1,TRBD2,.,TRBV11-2,TGTGCCAGCAGATTAGCGGGAGGCCCAAACAATGAGCAGTTCTTC,CASRLAGGPNNEQFF
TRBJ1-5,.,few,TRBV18,TGTGCCAGCTCACCAAGTAGCAGGGGAAGCAATCAGCCCCAGCATTTT,CASSPSSRGSNQPQHF
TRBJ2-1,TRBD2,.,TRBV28,TGTGCCAGCAGGGAGGGGACTAGCGGGAGGATTGAGCAGTTCTTC,CASREGTSGRIEQFF
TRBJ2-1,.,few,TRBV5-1,TGCGCCAGCAGCTTGGTACTGGACATCCATGAGCAGTTCTTC,CASSLVLDIHEQFF
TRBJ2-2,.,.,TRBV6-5,TGTGCCAGCAGGCGGTACCCAACAAACACCGGGGAGCTGTTTTTT,CASRRYPTNTGELFF
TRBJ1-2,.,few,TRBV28,TGTGCCAGCAGTCGGTTTTATGGCTACACCTTC,CASSRFYGYTF